This TCR beta chain was observed in a study of cytomegalovirus exposure and HLA in healthy donors. Points from the study as a whole: Most TCR sequences proved rare, with some public TCRs found in many donors. In vitro experiments confirmed that three CMV-associated chains were specific for CMV antigens.

For this clone: Antigen specificity is unknown.

Sequencing used immunoSEQ multiplex PCR; TCRdb keeps in-frame clones, though not all of them. The table shows around 140,000 clones, with approximately 94% occurring only once. Sequenced material: PBMCs. This receptor was obtained from a man between 18 and 35 years old in good health and CMV-seropositive.

This CDR3 is CASSVGGQGWYYGYTF. CDR3 DNA sequence: TGTGCCAGCAGCGTAGGTGGACAGGGCTGGTACTATGGCTACACCTTC. The chain is built from TRBV9 and TRBJ1-2; 8 bases align to TRBD1. Germline lookup yields CDR1 SGDLS and CDR2 YYNGEE. The CDR3 runs 16 residues. Germline trimming cut 0 bases from V and 3 bases from J; bases unmatched to any gene: 7.